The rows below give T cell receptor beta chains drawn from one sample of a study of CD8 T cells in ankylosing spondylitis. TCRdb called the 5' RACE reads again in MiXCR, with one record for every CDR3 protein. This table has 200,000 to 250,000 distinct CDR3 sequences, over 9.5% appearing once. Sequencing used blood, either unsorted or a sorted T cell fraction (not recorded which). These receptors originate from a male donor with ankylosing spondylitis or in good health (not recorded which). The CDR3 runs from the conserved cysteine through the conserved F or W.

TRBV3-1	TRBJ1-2	CASSQERVYGYTF
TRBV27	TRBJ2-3	CASCSWTSTDTQYF
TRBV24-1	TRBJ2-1	CATSGTGKSNEQFF
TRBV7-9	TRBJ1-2	CASSQGGSSYGYTF
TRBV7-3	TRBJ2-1	CASGTSGGPNEQFF
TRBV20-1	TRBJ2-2	CSASVPLFGGGPTGELFF
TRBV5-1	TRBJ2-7	CASRRTDSSYEQYF
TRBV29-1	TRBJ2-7	CSVVPGGSYEQYF
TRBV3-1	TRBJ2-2	CASSPTGTTATGELFF
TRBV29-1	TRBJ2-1	CSVEGGLMDEQFF
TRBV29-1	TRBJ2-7	CSVISWDPSYEQYF
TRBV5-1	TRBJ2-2	CASTLLGENTGELFF
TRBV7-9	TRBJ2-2	CASSLGPGDTGELFF
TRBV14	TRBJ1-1	CASSQERGMKTEAFF
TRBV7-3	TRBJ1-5	CASSVQAGQPQHF
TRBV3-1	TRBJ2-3	CASSQPSQPGTDTQYF
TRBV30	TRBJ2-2	CACQGGAAVRELFF
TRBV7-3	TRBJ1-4	CASSITGGASEKLFF
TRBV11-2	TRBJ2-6	CASSSPKTGANVLTF
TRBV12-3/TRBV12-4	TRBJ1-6	CASSRRQGPSNSPLHF
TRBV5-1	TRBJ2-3	CASSLEGLAGGADTQYF
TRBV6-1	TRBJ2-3	CASRFGQGETDTQYF
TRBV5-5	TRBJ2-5	CASRRQGQETQYF
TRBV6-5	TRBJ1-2	CASSYVGGHTF
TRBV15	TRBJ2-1	CATSSRDWNYNEQFF
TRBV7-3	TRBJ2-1	CASSSGVWNNEQFF
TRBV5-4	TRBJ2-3	CASPLGFAGVGTSTDTQYF
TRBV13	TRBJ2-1	CASSPRLAVSYNEQFF
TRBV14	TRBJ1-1	CASSQEQRGGAFF
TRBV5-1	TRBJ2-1	CASSPGGNNEQFF
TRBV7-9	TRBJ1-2	CASSPAGRGYTF
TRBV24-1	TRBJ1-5	CATILYRQPQHF
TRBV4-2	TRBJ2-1	CASSQQRGINEQFF
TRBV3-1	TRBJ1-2	CASTYATGYYGYTF
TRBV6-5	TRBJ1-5	CASSYSYNQPQHF
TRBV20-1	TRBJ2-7	CSAPGTGGFYEQYF
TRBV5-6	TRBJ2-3	CANSPGPSTVTQYF
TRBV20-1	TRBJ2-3	CSASSSNFGTDTQYF
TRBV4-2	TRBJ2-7	CASSRLDAGTSGGARSYEQYF
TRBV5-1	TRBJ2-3	CASKTSGDTDTQYF
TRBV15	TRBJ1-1	CATSRGHGDTEAFF
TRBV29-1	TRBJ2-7	CSVDRTGGDEQYF
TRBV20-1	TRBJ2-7	CSAQRVSGYYEQYF
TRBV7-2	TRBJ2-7	CASSFRGGGYEQYF
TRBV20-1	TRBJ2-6	CSARDGSGANVLTF
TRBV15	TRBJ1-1	CATSRAVQGREAFF
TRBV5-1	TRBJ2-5	CASSLGGLAQETQYF
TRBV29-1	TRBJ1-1	CSETAQNTEAFF
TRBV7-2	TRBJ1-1	CASSRTGWNTEAFF
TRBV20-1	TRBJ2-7	CSAEGGGSYEQYF
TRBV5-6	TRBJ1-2	CASSPDRGRGYTF
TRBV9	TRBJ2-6	CASSPMTGVGANVLTF
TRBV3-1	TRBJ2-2	CASSQRLAGGTGELFF
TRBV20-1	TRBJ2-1	CSARQLEGRSEQFF
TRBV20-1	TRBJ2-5	CSARSFQTLQGETQYF